This T cell receptor beta chain emerged from a study of T cells in localized non-small cell lung cancer (dated by TCRdb to between 2020 and 2021). A note on the overall study: The study analyzed T cell repertoires of 200 to 250 early-stage NSCLC patients, comparing tumors and uninvolved tumor-adjacent lungs. The cohort comprised under 250 treatment-naïve NSCLC patients with resected, localized lung tumors. Of the NSCLC patients, about 130 were male and approximately 99 were female, and the mean age was about 69 years. Overall study outcomes, separate from this receptor: Longer overall survival was associated with higher T cell density in blood, whereas shorter survival was associated with higher clonality in adjacent lung. Because the study design was exploratory, TCR variables were selected using unadjusted p-values without false-discovery rate correction. Uninvolved tumor-adjacent lung showed the highest T cell clonality, higher than tumor, which suggests more focused antigenic responses in the adjacent lung. Multi-region tumor sequencing was not performed, so intratumor heterogeneity could not be excluded. Of the top 100 tumor clones, a median of roughly 53 were detected in paired uninvolved adjacent lung; 28 were also among that lung's top 100.

TCR beta CDR3 regions were sequenced from DNA using the immunoSEQ Assay. On the authors' methods: To compute T cell density, TCR beta template counts were normalized to usable DNA, which was estimated by amplifying housekeeping genes. Richness was estimated with the preseqR package, extrapolating to 400,000 templates for PBMC samples and 120,000 templates for tissue samples. Clonality was calculated as one minus Pielou's evenness. Tissue-enriched TCRs were identified through differential abundance testing performed on productive amino-acid clonotypes, with a minimum total count of 5 and an alpha of 0.1. The Jaccard Index and the Morisita Overlap Index were used to measure how much the repertoires overlapped between compartments. GLIPH grouped TCR beta CDR3s together with public tetramer-defined viral CDR3s, and a viral motif had to include at least three viral sequences and show V-gene enrichment. The table comes from immuneACCESS by way of TCRdb, which keeps in-frame sequences with V and J called. Part of the clones is missing from these tables; in studies checked, under half for an unresolved V gene and the rest for unknown reasons. For V, J and clone size, that table is used; D and trimming come from the DNA. This sample gives about 48,000 clones in total; approximately 75% of them show up just once. The ten top clones hold about a sixth of the sample.

On this clone: Its antigen specificity is not known. One base away there is no much larger clone; base qualities are not given.

At diagnosis, peripheral blood, uninvolved tumor-adjacent lung and tumor were collected and stored as a combination of fresh-frozen and FFPE material. Blood samples were analyzed as peripheral blood mononuclear cells for TCR repertoire profiling. CDR1 and CDR2 were assigned from the germline V gene as SNHLY and FYNNEI. Trimming takes 7 bases from V and 0 bases from J, and the germline ends sit 19 bases apart. The CDR3 spans 17 residues, from the cysteine through the phenylalanine. Only the CDR3 DNA is retained, 51 bases long and in frame from the first base. This TCR was recovered from a man between 40 and 75 years old with stage I squamous cell lung carcinoma. The chain is assembled from TRBV2 and TRBJ2-1; a tentative D call is TRBD1 (5 bases match). Source: peripheral blood, taken before any cancer treatment. The CDR3 loop reads CASTPPLGRASYNEQFF. Here is the DNA: TGTGCCAGCACCCCTCCTCTCGGCAGGGCCTCCTACAATGAGCAGTTCTTC.